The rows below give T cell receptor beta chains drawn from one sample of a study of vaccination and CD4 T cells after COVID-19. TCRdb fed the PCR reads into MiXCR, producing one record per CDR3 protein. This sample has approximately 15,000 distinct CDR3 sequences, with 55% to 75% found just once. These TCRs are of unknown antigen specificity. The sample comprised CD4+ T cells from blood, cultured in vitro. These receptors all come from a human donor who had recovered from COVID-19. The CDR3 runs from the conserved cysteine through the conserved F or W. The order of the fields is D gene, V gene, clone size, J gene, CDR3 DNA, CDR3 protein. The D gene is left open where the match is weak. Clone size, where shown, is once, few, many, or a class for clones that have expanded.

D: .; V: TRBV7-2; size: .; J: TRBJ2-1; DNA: TGTGCCAGCAGCTTAATCGCGGGAAGGGACAATGAGCAGTTCTTC; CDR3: CASSLIAGRDNEQFF
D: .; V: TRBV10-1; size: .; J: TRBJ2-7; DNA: TGCGCCAGCAGTCTTGGAGGGGTAGGCTACGAGCAGTACTTC; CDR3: CASSLGGVGYEQYF
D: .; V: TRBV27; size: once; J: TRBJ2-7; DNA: TGTGCCAGCAGTTTATTTGGACAGTCGGTCTACGAGCAGTACTTC; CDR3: CASSLFGQSVYEQYF
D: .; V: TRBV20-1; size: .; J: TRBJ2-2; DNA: TGCAGTGCTAGGTCTCTCCAAGGCACCGGGGAGCTGTTTTTT; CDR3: CSARSLQGTGELFF
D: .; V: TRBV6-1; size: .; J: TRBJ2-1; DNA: TGTGCCAGCAGCCAACTAGGGGAACCCTACAATGAGCAGTTCTTC; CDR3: CASSQLGEPYNEQFF
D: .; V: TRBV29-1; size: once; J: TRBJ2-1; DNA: TGCAGCGTTGATCCGGGCGGGAATGAGCAGTTCTTC; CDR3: CSVDPGGNEQFF
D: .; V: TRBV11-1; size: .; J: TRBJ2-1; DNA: TGTGCCAGCAGCTCCAGGGGTCAAAATGTGAATGAGCAGTTCTTC; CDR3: CASSSRGQNVNEQFF
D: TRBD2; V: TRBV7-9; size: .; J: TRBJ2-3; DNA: TGTGCCAGCAGCTTAGGTAGAACGGGAGGTAGCGCAGATACGCAGTATTTT; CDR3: CASSLGRTGGSADTQYF
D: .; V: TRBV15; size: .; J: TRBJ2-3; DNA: TGTGCCACCAGCAGCGTACAGGGGGCGGTGATAGCGGGAGAGTTGGAAGATACGCAGTATTTT; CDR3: CATSSVQGAVIAGELEDTQYF
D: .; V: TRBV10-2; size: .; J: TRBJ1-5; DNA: TGCGCCAGCAGTGTCGCTGGGGGACCCCAGCATTTT; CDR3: CASSVAGGPQHF
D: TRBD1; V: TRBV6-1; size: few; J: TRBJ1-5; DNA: TGTGCCAGCAGTCAAGGGACAGGGAGACAGCCCCAGCATTTT; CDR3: CASSQGTGRQPQHF
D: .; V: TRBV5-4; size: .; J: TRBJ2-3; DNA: TGTGCCACCAGGGGGGGATCTTTCTCCACAGATACGCAGTATTTT; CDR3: CATRGGSFSTDTQYF
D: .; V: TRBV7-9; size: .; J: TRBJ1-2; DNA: TGTGCCAGCAGGCCCCCGGGGGGTGGTGATGGCTACACCTTC; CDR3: CASRPPGGGDGYTF
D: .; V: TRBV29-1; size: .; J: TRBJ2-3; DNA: TGCAGCGTTGGGGACACAGATACGCAGTATTTT; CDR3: CSVGDTDTQYF
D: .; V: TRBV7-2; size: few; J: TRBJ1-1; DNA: TGTGCCAGCAGCTTAGTGGGGGGTTCGAACACTGAAGCTTTCTTT; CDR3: CASSLVGGSNTEAFF
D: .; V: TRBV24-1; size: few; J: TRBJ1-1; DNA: TGTGCCACCAAGGGATCAAACACTGAAGCTTTCTTT; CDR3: CATKGSNTEAFF